The TCR beta chain under discussion was sequenced for a study of control samples from healthy donors and cancer patients. Only in-frame clones appear in the TCRdb table, and some are missing; sequencing was by immunoSEQ multiplex PCR. The sample yields more than 85,000 clones, 80% to 90% seen once. CDR3 length equals 16 residues. Unmatched junction bases numbered 3, after V lost 4 bases and J lost 5 bases. Germline V lookup: CDR1 SGHNT, CDR2 YYREEE (reference sequence). This clone was counted once. The chain employs TRBV5-4 and TRBJ2-1; 16 bases are a match to TRBD2. The sample consisted of blood. The TCR comes from a woman aged 50 to 60 in good health. The CDR3 DNA follows: TGTGCCAGCAGCCGGGGACTAGCGGGAGGGAACAATGAGCAGTTCTTC. It encodes CASSRGLAGGNNEQFF.